Described below is a single TCR beta chain sequence and its context. The method was immunoSEQ multiplex PCR; TCRdb's version includes in-frame clones alone and lacks a portion of them. This sample has some 180,000 clones, with roughly nine tenths found just once. The entry originates in a study of T cell responses to AZD1222 COVID-19 vaccine. Germline loops: CDR1 SGHKS, CDR2 YYEKEE (reference sequence). The V segment lost 3 bases and the J segment 4 bases; nucleotides outside the gene matches: 5. The CDR3 length is 15 residues. The chain employs TRBV5-5 and TRBJ2-7; 12 bases are shared with TRBD2. The source of this sequence is an adult who received the AZD1222 COVID-19 vaccine. The specimen was peripheral blood, collected 28 days after the second AZD1222 dose. CDR3 in DNA: TGTGCCAGCAGCTCGATCCTAGCGGGAGGGTACGAGCAGTACTTC. It codes for CASSSILAGGYEQYF.